This T cell receptor (beta chain) was sequenced during a study of Graves' ophthalmopathy and Graves' hyperthyroidism. Hyperthyroidism in these 18- to 65-year-old patients was newly diagnosed, lasting under 2 months. Deletions cut 5 bases from V and 6 bases from J, with 19 bases between. Germline V gene sequence: CDR1 MNHEY, CDR2 SVGAGI. The CDR3 has 16 amino acids. Using RNA transcripts, the TCR beta CDR3 regions were amplified. HTBI-primed RT-PCR formed the first round, and a multiplex PCR formed the second. MiXCR, run by TCRdb on the multiplex PCR reads, gives a single entry per CDR3 protein. The table records roughly 350,000 distinct CDR3 sequences, about a sixth of them present only once. This clonotype was seen ten or more times.

The genes are TRBV6-5 and TRBJ2-2; D call uncertain. This TCR was sampled from an adult woman with stable Graves' hyperthyroidism. Sequenced material: peripheral blood. Written as DNA, the CDR3 is TGTGCCAGCAGTAACGGGCCGAATCCACGTCCCGGGGAGCTGTTTTTT. It translates to CASSNGPNPRPGELFF.